This T cell receptor beta chain was captured by sequencing in a study of technical replicates of blood from several donors. The CDR3 is 19 amino acids. The germline V and J ends were trimmed by 0 bases and 0 bases, with 20 bases remaining between them. From germline, CDR1 is SGHNT and CDR2 YYREEE (reference sequence). TCRdb's table, derived via immunoSEQ multiplex PCR, lists solely in-frame clones and lacks some. The sample holds roughly 87,000 clones, about 94% seen once. The TCR sequence derives from a human donor in good health. What was sequenced was T cells isolated from PBMCs. V is TRBV5-4 and J is TRBJ2-3; weak D call: TRBD2 (6 bases). The CDR3 coding sequence is TGTGCCAGCAGCTTGGTGTGGGCGGGAAGACGCAGTAGCACAGATACGCAGTATTTT. Its translation is CASSLVWAGRRSSTDTQYF.